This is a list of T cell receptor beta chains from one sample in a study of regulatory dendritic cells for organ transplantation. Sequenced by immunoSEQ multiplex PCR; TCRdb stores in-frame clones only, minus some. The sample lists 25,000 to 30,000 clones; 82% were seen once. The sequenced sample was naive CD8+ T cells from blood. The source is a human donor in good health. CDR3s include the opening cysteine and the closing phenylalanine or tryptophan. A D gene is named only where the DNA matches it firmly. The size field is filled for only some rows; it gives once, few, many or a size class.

CDR3 DNA: TGCGCCAGCAGCCGTTCTCCAGGGGGCTCTGAAGCTTTCTTT; CDR3 protein: CASSRSPGGSEAFF; V gene: TRBV4-3; J gene: TRBJ1-1; D gene: TRBD1; clone size: -
CDR3 DNA: TGTGCCACCAGCAGAGAGCTTCCAGGTCAGAGCTCCGAGCCCTACAATGAGCAGTTCTTC; CDR3 protein: CATSRELPGQSSEPYNEQFF; V gene: TRBV15; J gene: TRBJ2-1; D gene: -; clone size: -
CDR3 DNA: TGTGCCAGCGGACAGGGAACCTACGAGCAGTACTTC; CDR3 protein: CASGQGTYEQYF; V gene: TRBV2; J gene: TRBJ2-7; D gene: TRBD1; clone size: few
CDR3 DNA: TGTGCCAGCAGTGAAACCGGGATCTACTCCTACGAGCAGTACTTC; CDR3 protein: CASSETGIYSYEQYF; V gene: TRBV6-1; J gene: TRBJ2-7; D gene: -; clone size: -
CDR3 DNA: TGTGCCAGCAGCGTAGAGGGGGGGGCAGGGGGCCTTGAGGGCTACACCTTC; CDR3 protein: CASSVEGGAGGLEGYTF; V gene: TRBV9; J gene: TRBJ1-2; D gene: TRBD1; clone size: -
CDR3 DNA: TGCGCCAGCAGCACCCACCGGATCAGCGCAGACAATGAGCAGTTCTTC; CDR3 protein: CASSTHRISADNEQFF; V gene: TRBV5-1; J gene: TRBJ2-1; D gene: -; clone size: -
CDR3 DNA: TGCGCCAGCAGCCCCCCTAATCGGGGGGCCAAAGATACGCAGTATTTT; CDR3 protein: CASSPPNRGAKDTQYF; V gene: TRBV4-1; J gene: TRBJ2-3; D gene: -; clone size: -
CDR3 DNA: TGTGCCAGCAGCTTGGGTACCAGCGGGGATACGCAGTATTTT; CDR3 protein: CASSLGTSGDTQYF; V gene: TRBV7-6; J gene: TRBJ2-3; D gene: -; clone size: -
CDR3 DNA: TGTGCCAGCAGTTACCGGGCGGGATTTTCCGGGGAGCTGTTTTTT; CDR3 protein: CASSYRAGFSGELFF; V gene: TRBV6-5; J gene: TRBJ2-2; D gene: -; clone size: -
CDR3 DNA: TGTGCCAGCAGCCGCGGGTCCGAGGGTTCACCCCTCCACTTT; CDR3 protein: CASSRGSEGSPLHF; V gene: TRBV7-6; J gene: TRBJ1-6; D gene: -; clone size: -
CDR3 DNA: TGTGCCAGCAGCCCCCATCGTGGAGGTGGAAATCAGCCCCAGCATTTT; CDR3 protein: CASSPHRGGGNQPQHF; V gene: TRBV4-2; J gene: TRBJ1-5; D gene: -; clone size: few
CDR3 DNA: TGTGCCAGCAGCGCAATAGCGGGGGGGGCGTCTAGCACAGATACGCAGTATTTT; CDR3 protein: CASSAIAGGASSTDTQYF; V gene: TRBV7-9; J gene: TRBJ2-3; D gene: TRBD2; clone size: -
CDR3 DNA: TGTGCCAGCAGTTACTCAGAGACTGACACAGATACGCAGTATTTT; CDR3 protein: CASSYSETDTDTQYF; V gene: TRBV6-6; J gene: TRBJ2-3; D gene: -; clone size: -
CDR3 DNA: TGTGCCAGCAGCTCAACTAGCACGCAGTATTTT; CDR3 protein: CASSSTSTQYF; V gene: TRBV9; J gene: TRBJ2-3; D gene: -; clone size: once
CDR3 DNA: TGTGCCAGCAGCCAAGATACGGCAGGGGCGCTGACCTATGGCTACACCTTC; CDR3 protein: CASSQDTAGALTYGYTF; V gene: TRBV14; J gene: TRBJ1-2; D gene: -; clone size: -
CDR3 DNA: TGTGCCAGCAGCGCGGACATTTCCTACGAGCAGTACTTC; CDR3 protein: CASSADISYEQYF; V gene: TRBV7-2; J gene: TRBJ2-7; D gene: -; clone size: -
CDR3 DNA: TGCGCCAGCAGCCAAGATCAGGGGACAGTCTATGGCTACACCTTC; CDR3 protein: CASSQDQGTVYGYTF; V gene: TRBV4-3; J gene: TRBJ1-2; D gene: TRBD1; clone size: few
CDR3 DNA: TGTGCCAGCAGCTTGGGGACTAGCGGGGGGGCTCACGAGCAGTACTTC; CDR3 protein: CASSLGTSGGAHEQYF; V gene: TRBV5-6; J gene: TRBJ2-7; D gene: TRBD2; clone size: -
CDR3 DNA: TGTGCCAGCAGTTTATCTGGCGGGGATTCTGGAAACACCATATATTTT; CDR3 protein: CASSLSGGDSGNTIYF; V gene: TRBV27; J gene: TRBJ1-3; D gene: -; clone size: -
CDR3 DNA: TGTGCCAGCAGTGGGGAGGAGTCCACCGGGGAGCTGTTTTTT; CDR3 protein: CASSGEESTGELFF; V gene: TRBV2; J gene: TRBJ2-2; D gene: -; clone size: -
CDR3 DNA: TGTGCCAGCAGTGAAGCGCTTCAGGGATGGCCCTACGAGCAGTACTTC; CDR3 protein: CASSEALQGWPYEQYF; V gene: TRBV2; J gene: TRBJ2-7; D gene: -; clone size: -
CDR3 DNA: TGCGCCAGCAGCCAAACGCGGGGGGCGAGCACAGATACGCAGTATTTT; CDR3 protein: CASSQTRGASTDTQYF; V gene: TRBV4-3; J gene: TRBJ2-3; D gene: TRBD2; clone size: -
CDR3 DNA: TGCGCCAGCAGCTTAGGGGAGGTCACCCTCTCTGGGGCCAACGTCCTGACTTTC; CDR3 protein: CASSLGEVTLSGANVLTF; V gene: TRBV5-1; J gene: TRBJ2-6; D gene: -; clone size: -
CDR3 DNA: TGCGCCAGCAGCCAGTCCGACAACTACGAGCAGTACTTC; CDR3 protein: CASSQSDNYEQYF; V gene: TRBV4-1; J gene: TRBJ2-7; D gene: -; clone size: -
CDR3 DNA: TGTGCCAGCACCCAGATCGCAACTAATGAAAAACTGTTTTTT; CDR3 protein: CASTQIATNEKLFF; V gene: TRBV7-8; J gene: TRBJ1-4; D gene: -; clone size: -
CDR3 DNA: TGTGCCAGCAGCGTAGTGGACAGTCCTGGGGACACCATATATTTT; CDR3 protein: CASSVVDSPGDTIYF; V gene: TRBV9; J gene: TRBJ1-3; D gene: -; clone size: -
CDR3 DNA: TGTGCCAGCAGTTGGACTAGCGGGGGGCAGAACACCGGGGAGCTGTTTTTT; CDR3 protein: CASSWTSGGQNTGELFF; V gene: TRBV7-2; J gene: TRBJ2-2; D gene: TRBD2; clone size: -
CDR3 DNA: TGTGCCAGCAGTTTACCCCTCGACATATCTCCATTCTATAATTCACCCCTCCACTTT; CDR3 protein: CASSLPLDISPFYNSPLHF; V gene: TRBV28; J gene: TRBJ1-6; D gene: -; clone size: -
CDR3 DNA: TGTGCCAGCAGCTTAGGGGGCGAAGGCGAGCAGTACTTC; CDR3 protein: CASSLGGEGEQYF; V gene: TRBV11-3; J gene: TRBJ2-7; D gene: -; clone size: -
CDR3 DNA: TGCAGCGTCGTTAACAGGGATATCTATGGCTACACCTTC; CDR3 protein: CSVVNRDIYGYTF; V gene: TRBV29-1; J gene: TRBJ1-2; D gene: -; clone size: -
CDR3 DNA: TGTGCCAGCAGCTTAATCGGGCAGGGGAATGGCTACACCTTC; CDR3 protein: CASSLIGQGNGYTF; V gene: TRBV4-2; J gene: TRBJ1-2; D gene: -; clone size: -
CDR3 DNA: TGTGCCAGCAGGCCCGACACCTACTCTGGAAACACCATATATTTT; CDR3 protein: CASRPDTYSGNTIYF; V gene: TRBV7-9; J gene: TRBJ1-3; D gene: -; clone size: -
CDR3 DNA: TGCGCCAGCAGCTTGGATGGATGGGGGGTAATGAACTCCTACGAGCAGTACTTC; CDR3 protein: CASSLDGWGVMNSYEQYF; V gene: TRBV5-1; J gene: TRBJ2-7; D gene: -; clone size: -
CDR3 DNA: TGTGCCAGCAGGACGGGAAACTATGGCTACACCTTC; CDR3 protein: CASRTGNYGYTF; V gene: TRBV6-5; J gene: TRBJ1-2; D gene: -; clone size: few
CDR3 DNA: TGTGCCAGCAGCTTGGACAGGTACAATGAGCAGTTCTTC; CDR3 protein: CASSLDRYNEQFF; V gene: TRBV9; J gene: TRBJ2-1; D gene: TRBD1; clone size: -
CDR3 DNA: TGTGCCAGCAGCTTTGGGACAGGGGGCTCCTACGAGCAGTACTTC; CDR3 protein: CASSFGTGGSYEQYF; V gene: TRBV11-2; J gene: TRBJ2-7; D gene: TRBD1; clone size: once
CDR3 DNA: TGTGCCAGCAGCGTAGAGGCTAGCGGGGGGGGTGGGGCCAACGTCCTGACTTTC; CDR3 protein: CASSVEASGGGGANVLTF; V gene: TRBV9; J gene: TRBJ2-6; D gene: TRBD2; clone size: -
CDR3 DNA: TGTGCCAGCAGTCCACTAGCGGGGGGGCCGTATACGCAGTATTTT; CDR3 protein: CASSPLAGGPYTQYF; V gene: TRBV6-5; J gene: TRBJ2-3; D gene: TRBD2; clone size: -
CDR3 DNA: TGTGCCAGCAGCTCTACCGGGACAGGGGCCCGGGAGCTGTTTTTT; CDR3 protein: CASSSTGTGARELFF; V gene: TRBV11-2; J gene: TRBJ2-2; D gene: TRBD1; clone size: -
CDR3 DNA: TGTGCCATCAGTGAAGGGACAGCCTATGGCTACACCTTC; CDR3 protein: CAISEGTAYGYTF; V gene: TRBV10-3; J gene: TRBJ1-2; D gene: TRBD1; clone size: few
CDR3 DNA: TGTGCTAGTGGTCTAGAACTGGATGAGCAGTTCTTC; CDR3 protein: CASGLELDEQFF; V gene: TRBV12-5; J gene: TRBJ2-1; D gene: -; clone size: -
CDR3 DNA: TGCGCCAGCAGCATGGGACAGGGCGGTGAAGCTTTCTTT; CDR3 protein: CASSMGQGGEAFF; V gene: TRBV4-3; J gene: TRBJ1-1; D gene: TRBD1; clone size: -
CDR3 DNA: TGTGCCAGCAGCAATACAGGGGACCTCTCCTCGAACGAGCAGTACTTC; CDR3 protein: CASSNTGDLSSNEQYF; V gene: TRBV7-9; J gene: TRBJ2-7; D gene: TRBD1; clone size: -
CDR3 DNA: TGTGCCAGCAGCTCCCGGGACAGGGTCCTGGAAGAGACCCAGTACTTC; CDR3 protein: CASSSRDRVLEETQYF; V gene: TRBV13; J gene: TRBJ2-5; D gene: TRBD1; clone size: -
CDR3 DNA: TGTGCCAGCAGCTTTAGGAGCGGGGCGACCGGGGAGCTGTTTTTT; CDR3 protein: CASSFRSGATGELFF; V gene: TRBV7-9; J gene: TRBJ2-2; D gene: TRBD2; clone size: -
CDR3 DNA: TGTGCCAGCAGCTTAGCTGGACAGGGTTCCCACGAGCAGTACTTC; CDR3 protein: CASSLAGQGSHEQYF; V gene: TRBV7-9; J gene: TRBJ2-7; D gene: TRBD1; clone size: -
CDR3 DNA: TGTGCCAGCAGTGCGGGTAGCGGGGTGGTCACAGATACGCAGTATTTT; CDR3 protein: CASSAGSGVVTDTQYF; V gene: TRBV2; J gene: TRBJ2-3; D gene: TRBD2; clone size: -
CDR3 DNA: TGCAGCGTTGAGGACAGGGAGAATGACTATGGCTACACCTTC; CDR3 protein: CSVEDRENDYGYTF; V gene: TRBV29-1; J gene: TRBJ1-2; D gene: TRBD1; clone size: -
CDR3 DNA: TGTGCCAGCAGCGTTGTTGGGAGCAATGAGCAGTTCTTC; CDR3 protein: CASSVVGSNEQFF; V gene: TRBV9; J gene: TRBJ2-1; D gene: -; clone size: -
CDR3 DNA: TGTGCCAGCAGCTTGTGGGGGGGAATCGCAGGCCATAATTCACCCCTCCACTTT; CDR3 protein: CASSLWGGIAGHNSPLHF; V gene: TRBV5-4; J gene: TRBJ1-6; D gene: -; clone size: -
CDR3 DNA: TGTGCCATCAGTGGTGCGTTGAACACTGAAGCTTTCTTT; CDR3 protein: CAISGALNTEAFF; V gene: TRBV10-3; J gene: TRBJ1-1; D gene: -; clone size: -
CDR3 DNA: TGCGCCAGCAGCCAAGACAGGGCGGCTAACTATGGCTACACCTTC; CDR3 protein: CASSQDRAANYGYTF; V gene: TRBV4-1; J gene: TRBJ1-2; D gene: -; clone size: -